The 28 T cell receptor beta chains listed next were all sequenced from one sample in a study of blood T cell repertoires in COVID-19. Produced via immunoSEQ multiplex PCR; TCRdb's table is partial and in-frame only. The data show some 20,000 clones, about 90% seen once. Sequences were obtained from peripheral blood. These receptors were obtained from a human donor in a cohort sampled during active COVID-19.

The rearrangement uses TRBV21-1 and TRBJ2-1; no check of the table's D call, TRBD2, against the DNA was made. TRBV21-1 is labeled a pseudogene. CDR3 size: 17 residues. This chain's CDR3 is CASSKAGCGSAYNEQFF. CDR3 coding DNA: TGTGCCAGCAGCAAAGCAGGCTGCGGGAGCGCCTACAATGAGCAGTTCTTC.

The chain is built from TRBV28 and TRBJ1-2; D might be TRBD1 (5 bases). The germline CDR1 and CDR2 sequences are MDHEN and SYDVKM. This CDR3 spans 13 amino acids. The V and J ends lost 6 bases and 8 bases respectively, with 16 bases between them. CDR3 nucleotides: TGTGCCAGCAGAACAGGCGTGGCGAGAGGCTACACCTTC. This codes for CASRTGVARGYTF.

CDR3 sequence reads: CASSREHGAEAFF. The DNA for the CDR3 is TGTGCCAGCAGCCGGGAACACGGGGCTGAAGCTTTCTTT. The chain has TRBV6-5 and TRBJ1-1; D unclear. The CDR3 loop spans 13 amino acids. V was trimmed by 6 bases and J by 6 bases, leaving 14 bases between them. Germline V gives CDR1 MNHEY, CDR2 SVGAGI.

The rearrangement links TRBV30 to TRBJ1-4; D remains unclear. The CDR3 totals 15 residues. Germline loops: CDR1 GTSNPN, CDR2 SVGIG (reference sequence). V was trimmed by 4 bases and J by 4 bases, leaving 16 bases between them. CDR3 DNA sequence: TGTGCCTGGAAGAGGGCGGCAGTACTTAATGAAAAACTGTTTTTT. Translating gives CAWKRAAVLNEKLFF.

This clone showed up just a few times. CDR3 amino acids: CASSQTQGNYGYTF. CDR3 nucleotides: TGCGCCAGCAGCCAAACTCAGGGGAACTATGGCTACACCTTC. V and J are TRBV4-3 and TRBJ1-2, with D possibly TRBD1 on 6 matching bases. The V end lost 2 bases, the J end lost 2 bases, and 9 bases lay between the germline ends. In germline, CDR1 is LGHNA, CDR2 YSLEER. The CDR3 length is 14 residues.

The chain has TRBV7-3 and TRBJ2-1; 12 nucleotides line up with TRBD2. Germline values: CDR1 SGHTA, CDR2 FQGTGA. The CDR3 is 15 residues long. The ends lost 4 bases at V and 4 bases at J; junction bases unmatched: 2. CDR3 coding DNA: TGTGCCAGCAGCTACCTAGCGGGGGGGTACAATGAGCAGTTCTTC. It specifies CASSYLAGGYNEQFF.

V usage is TRBV10-3 and J usage is TRBJ2-7; TRBD2 is a possible D gene (6 bases). The CDR3 contains 15 residues. CDR1 ENHRY and CDR2 SYGVKD come from the germline V gene. V was trimmed by 0 bases and J by 7 bases, leaving 16 bases between them. The CDR3 protein is CAISESLGGFGEQYV. DNA of the CDR3: TGTGCCATCAGTGAGTCCCTGGGGGGTTTCGGGGAGCAGTACGTC.

A single count supports this clone. This sequence joins TRBV4-1 and TRBJ1-5; possibly TRBD1 for D (5 bases). Germline V gene data show CDR1 as MGHRA and CDR2 as YSYEKL. V lost 0 bases, J lost 6 bases, and 15 bases lay in between. The CDR3 has 16 amino acids. In DNA form, the CDR3 reads TGCGCCAGCAGCCAAGAGGGGGGTACGTCGGGTCAGCCCCAGCATTTT. This codes for CASSQEGGTSGQPQHF.

As DNA, the CDR3 is TGCAGCGTTGGCGGGGGGCAAGGCTATGGCTACACCTTC. It translates to CSVGGGQGYGYTF. The V call is TRBV29-1, the J call TRBJ1-2, with D tentatively TRBD1 (6 bases). CDR3 length: 13 amino acids. The V end was cut by 4 bases, the J end by 4 bases, with 13 bases between. CDR1 and CDR2 (germline): SQVTM, ANQGSEA.

J is TRBJ2-5 and V is TRBV5-1; 11 positions agree with TRBD2. Germline V lookup: CDR1 SGHRS, CDR2 YFSETQ. The CDR3 extends over 14 amino acids. With 4 bases clipped from V and 3 bases from J, the junction kept 2 bases outside the gene matches. In DNA, the CDR3 is TGCGCCAGCAGCATGGGACTAGCGGAAGAGACCCAGTACTTC. Protein product: CASSMGLAEETQYF.

The gene calls are TRBV4-1 and TRBJ1-5; D perhaps matches TRBD1 (5 bases). The CDR3 has 13 amino acids. Trimming removed 2 bases from V and 5 bases from J, with 7 bases in between. The germline gives CDR1 MGHRA, CDR2 YSYEKL. CDR3 DNA: TGCGCCAGCAGCCAACTAGGGGATCAGCCCCAGCATTTT. Residues: CASSQLGDQPQHF.

The rearrangement links TRBV7-2 to TRBJ2-3, with D possibly TRBD1 on 6 matching bases. V was trimmed by 4 bases and J by 4 bases, leaving 9 bases between them. CDR1 is SGHTA, CDR2 FQGNSA, per germline. The CDR3 is 13 residues long. CDR3 bases: TGTGCCAGCAGCTCCTACAGGGCAGATACGCAGTATTTT. It yields the protein CASSSYRADTQYF. Supplemented by reference TRBV7-2 and TRBJ2-3, the full variable domain reads GAGVSQSPSNKVTEKGKDVELRCDPISGHTALYWYRQSLGQGLEFLIYFQGNSAPDKSGLPSDRFSAERTGGSVSTLTIQRTQQEDSAVYLCASSSYRADTQYFGPGTRLTVL.

The chain employs TRBV5-8 and TRBJ2-7; tentatively, D is TRBD2 (5 bases). V gave up 4 bases and J gave up 0 bases, with 23 bases separating them. CDR1 SGHTS and CDR2 YDEGEE come from the germline V gene. This CDR3 has 18 amino acids. The CDR3 bases are TGTGCCAGCAGCGGAGGAAATAGGGCTACAACCAGCTCCTACGAGCAGTACTTC. It yields the protein CASSGGNRATTSSYEQYF.

This clone was found once. The rearrangement joins TRBV27 to TRBJ1-2, with D uncertain. In germline, CDR1 is MNHEY, CDR2 SMNVEV (reference sequence). V lost 6 bases to trimming and J lost 3 bases, with 20 bases between them. The CDR3 runs 16 residues. Here the CDR3 DNA reads TGTGCCAGCAGGGGCGAGGGCCTACGCTCAGACTATGGCTACACCTTC. Encoded protein: CASRGEGLRSDYGYTF.

The chain is built from TRBV5-5 and TRBJ2-4, with a tentative D call TRBD2 (5 bases). CDR3 length: 13 amino acids. V shed 4 bases and J shed 8 bases, with 13 bases lying between them. The germline gives CDR1 SGHKS, CDR2 YYEKEE (reference sequence). The CDR3, as DNA: TGTGCCAGCAGCCGGGGAGACGGAGACATTCAGTACTTC. Protein: CASSRGDGDIQYF. Combining the CDR3 with reference TRBV5-5 and TRBJ2-4 gives the whole variable domain DAGVTQSPTHLIKTRGQQVTLRCSPISGHKSVSWYQQVLGQGPQFIFQYYEKEERGRGNFPDRFSARQFPNYSSELNVNALLLGDSALYLCASSRGDGDIQYFGAGTRLSVL.

J is TRBJ1-2 and V is TRBV19; tentative D call: TRBD1 (6 bases). Germline V gene lookup returns CDR1 LNHDA and CDR2 SQIVND (reference sequence). The CDR3 runs 15 residues. Trimming cost V 10 bases and J 4 bases, with 22 bases left between them. The CDR3 DNA reads as TGTGCCATCTCGGACAGTACGTGGGGACCCTATGGCTACACCTTC. This translates into CAISDSTWGPYGYTF.

The chain recombines TRBV19 with TRBJ2-7, with 7 bases that match TRBD1. The CDR3 length is 15 residues. V shed 1 base, J shed 2 bases, and the junction held 5 bases outside the gene matches. The germline CDR1 and CDR2 sequences are LNHDA and SQIVND (reference sequence). The CDR3 region is CASSIGSDRTYEQYF. The CDR3 coding sequence is TGTGCCAGTAGTATAGGATCGGACAGGACCTACGAGCAGTACTTC.

The chain recombines TRBV5-1 with TRBJ1-2, with TRBD1 as a possible D gene (6 bases). Trimming cost V 4 bases and J 2 bases, with 12 bases left between them. The CDR3 consists of 14 residues. Germline V lookup: CDR1 SGHRS, CDR2 YFSETQ. The CDR3 sequence: CASSDTQGNYGYTF. CDR3 DNA sequence: TGCGCCAGCAGCGACACTCAGGGGAACTATGGCTACACCTTC.

The V and J genes are TRBV6-2 or TRBV6-3 and TRBJ1-5; 8 bases agree with TRBD1. With 1 base clipped from V and 0 bases from J, the junction kept 5 bases outside the gene matches. This CDR3 has 17 residues. CDR1 MNHEY and CDR2 SVGEGT come from the germline V gene. This CDR3 reads CASSYWTGSGSNQPQHF. CDR3 sequence (DNA): TGTGCCAGCAGTTACTGGACAGGGAGTGGTAGCAATCAGCCCCAGCATTTT.

V and J are TRBV5-1 and TRBJ1-1; D uncertain. Germline V CDR1 and CDR2: SGHRS, YFSETQ. This CDR3 region has 14 residues. The ends were cut back, 4 bases at V and 5 bases at J, with 15 bases in the middle. DNA for the CDR3: TGCGCCAGCAGCCCATCACAGCCCAGGACTGAAGCTTTCTTT. Translating gives CASSPSQPRTEAFF.

The chain employs TRBV19 and TRBJ2-5; possibly TRBD1 for D (5 bases). V shed 5 bases and J shed 3 bases, with 10 bases lying between them. CDR1 is LNHDA, CDR2 SQIVND, per germline (reference sequence). The CDR3 loop spans 13 amino acids. CDR3 nucleotide sequence: TGTGCCAGTAGTGGCAGGGAAAAAGAGACCCAGTACTTC. Its protein is CASSGREKETQYF. Complete variable domain (other parts from reference TRBV19 and TRBJ2-5): DGGITQSPKYLFRKEGQNVTLSCEQNLNHDAMYWYRQDPGQGLRLIYYSQIVNDFQKGDIAEGYSVSREKKESFPLTVTSAQKNPTAFYLCASSGREKETQYFGPGTRLLVL.

The chain couples TRBV7-9 to TRBJ2-3; D perhaps matches TRBD1 (5 bases). This CDR3 has 14 amino acids. Per germline, CDR1 SEHNR and CDR2 FQNEAQ (reference sequence). The V end lost 2 bases, the J end lost 5 bases, and 11 bases lay between the germline ends. The DNA of the CDR3 is TGTGCCAGCAGCTTACAGGGTTCCGGAGATACGCAGTATTTT. It specifies CASSLQGSGDTQYF.

This clone has a handful of counts. CDR3 nucleotide sequence: TGCGCCAGCAGCCTTCAGGGGTCCTACGAAGAGACCCAGTACTTC. It yields the protein CASSLQGSYEETQYF. The chain couples TRBV5-1 to TRBJ2-5; D perhaps matches TRBD1 (6 bases). Looked up from germline, CDR1 is SGHRS and CDR2 is YFSETQ. The length of the CDR3 is 15 residues. Trimming took off 4 bases at V and 3 bases at J, with 16 bases between the two ends.

This clone is labeled medium-sized (0.01 to 0.1%). The chain combines TRBV4-1 with TRBJ1-1; D ambiguous. Trimming shortened V by 0 bases and J by 0 bases, and 8 bases separated the two germline ends. The germline CDR1 and CDR2 sequences are MGHRA and YSYEKL. The CDR3 is 15 amino acids. The CDR3 nucleotides read TGCGCCAGCAGCCAAGATCCCGGGATGAACACTGAAGCTTTCTTT. Protein: CASSQDPGMNTEAFF.

V usage is TRBV9 and J usage is TRBJ1-1; no reliable D call. V lost 10 bases and J 5 bases, leaving 9 bases between the germline ends. The germline CDR1 and CDR2 sequences are SGDLS and YYNGEE. This CDR3 is 10 amino acids long. CDR3 nucleotides: TGTGCCTGTCCGGGTACTGAAGCTTTCTTT. Translating gives CACPGTEAFF.

The chain has TRBV27 and TRBJ2-7, with 7 bases that match TRBD2. The CDR3 runs 16 residues. With 5 bases clipped from V and 2 bases from J, the junction kept 12 bases outside the gene matches. Germline CDR1 is MNHEY and CDR2 is SMNVEV (reference sequence). CDR3 sequence: CASSPSGGGRPYEQYV. The CDR3 nucleotides read TGTGCCAGCAGTCCCTCTGGCGGGGGTCGGCCCTACGAGCAGTACGTC.

The rearrangement uses TRBV25-1 and TRBJ2-5, with 7 nucleotides matching TRBD1. From germline, CDR1 is MGHDK and CDR2 SYGVNS. This CDR3 has 13 residues. The ends lost 4 bases at V and 3 bases at J; junction bases unmatched: 2. CDR3 loop: CASSGQGEETQYF. CDR3 coding DNA: TGTGCCAGCAGTGGCCAGGGGGAAGAGACCCAGTACTTC. Combining the CDR3 with reference TRBV25-1 and TRBJ2-5 gives the whole variable domain EADIYQTPRYLVIGTGKKITLECSQTMGHDKMYWYQQDPGMELHLIHYSYGVNSTEKGDLSSESTVSRIRTEHFPLTLESARPSHTSQYLCASSGQGEETQYFGPGTRLLVL.

V and J are TRBV4-2 and TRBJ2-2; TRBD1 aligns across 10 bases. Germline-derived CDR1 and CDR2 are LGHNA and YNFKEQ. The ends lost 5 bases at V and 6 bases at J; junction bases unmatched: 15. The CDR3 totals 18 residues. The CDR3 sequence is CASSARQGALSISGELFF. The CDR3 DNA reads TGTGCCAGCAGCGCAAGACAGGGGGCCCTATCGATCTCCGGGGAGCTGTTTTTT.